This T cell receptor (beta chain) was sequenced for a study of graft-versus-host responses after intestinal transplantation. The assay was immunoSEQ multiplex PCR, and TCRdb's table has in-frame clones only and misses some. The data contain around 90,000 clones, approximately 94% of them singletons. A word on this clone: The antigen is not known.

Findings and limits, study-wide: Analysis identified GvH clones in recipient marrow, with some appearing first in ileum or blood.

Germline loops: CDR1 MNHNS, CDR2 SASEGT. The CDR3 runs 16 residues. Sequenced material: unstimulated CD4+ T cells sorted from spleen or lymph node cells, taken before transplant. The chain joins TRBV6-1 to TRBJ2-5; maybe TRBD1 (6 bases). The last part of the DNA fits TRBJ2-7 better; the J call may be wrong. The sequence derives from a human donor who was the organ donor for an intestinal transplant. The CDR3 region has the DNA TGTGCCAGCAGTGAACGCTGGGGGCTGAGCTCCTACGAGCAGTACTTC. This codes for CASSERWGLSSYEQYF.